Shown below are 20 T cell receptor beta chains from a single sample sequenced in a study of Ad26.COV2.S vaccination and SARS-CoV-2 variants. Noted treatment: roughly 19 received Ad26.COV2.S at low or high dose, single or two shots; about 5 received placebo; per-sample allocation not given. Samples came from day 63 after the first vaccine or placebo injection. Using immunoSEQ multiplex PCR, the repertoire was profiled, and TCRdb retains in-frame clones only, with some absent. The table records under 550,000 clones, around 87% of them present only once. This material consisted of peripheral blood, taken in a trial of Ad26.COV2.S vaccine versus placebo. These receptors were obtained from a person between 18 and 59 years old who received the Ad26.COV2.S COVID-19 vaccine or a placebo.

This chain connects TRBV9 to TRBJ1-4; D call uncertain. The CDR3 length is 14 residues. Trimming pared 2 bases from V and 4 bases from J, leaving 9 bases between. Germline V CDR1 and CDR2: SGDLS, YYNGEE. The CDR3 DNA reads as TGTGCCAGCAGCGTCGGCGGGATTAATGAAAAACTGTTTTTT. Translating it yields CASSVGGINEKLFF.

DNA of the CDR3: TGCGCCAGCAGCCCGACAGGTCACAACTACAATGAGCAGTTCTTC. Protein: CASSPTGHNYNEQFF. The J gene is TRBJ2-1, the V gene TRBV4-3, with D possibly TRBD1 on 6 matching bases. Germline lookup yields CDR1 LGHNA and CDR2 YSLEER. The CDR3 has 15 amino acids. With 4 bases removed from V and 3 bases from J, the gap between germline ends came to 13 bases.

V gene TRBV5-1 combines with J gene TRBJ2-7; the D gene could be TRBD1 or TRBD2 (5 bases each). Trimming removed 0 bases at V and 2 bases at J, with 21 bases between. Germline V gene sequence: CDR1 SGHRS, CDR2 YFSETQ. The CDR3 runs to 18 residues. The CDR3 spells CASSLAWSHRQRPYEQYF. DNA for the CDR3: TGCGCCAGCAGCTTGGCCTGGTCCCATCGACAGCGGCCCTACGAGCAGTACTTC.

This chain uses TRBV30 with TRBJ2-2; either TRBD1 or TRBD2 may fit D (5 bases each). CDR1 and CDR2 (germline): GTSNPN, SVGIG (reference sequence). The length of the CDR3 is 16 residues. V lost 5 bases, J lost 1 base, and 17 bases lay in between. The CDR3 nucleotides read TGTGCCTGGGGCCAGGGACCGACTCAGAACACCGGGGAGCTGTTTTTT. It yields the protein CAWGQGPTQNTGELFF.

Worth noting for this clone: Germline is not matched at one junction end, which may reflect a read error. The rearrangement links TRBV19 to TRBJ2-5; 11 nucleotides align to TRBD2. Germline loops: CDR1 LNHDA, CDR2 SQIVND (reference sequence). The CDR3 runs to 13 residues. The CDR3 nucleotides read TGTGCCAGTAGTATAGATATAGCGGGGGGGCCAAACTTC. As protein: CASSIDIAGGPNF.

Concerning this clone itself: The identical CDR3 is also encoded by other nucleotide sequences in the sample. The chain joins TRBV5-1 to TRBJ2-7; D unclear. Germline values: CDR1 SGHRS, CDR2 YFSETQ. The V gene lost 7 bases and the J gene lost 1 base, with 9 bases spanning the gap. CDR3 length: 12 amino acids. The CDR3 DNA is TGCGCCAGCCGCGGCAGTTCCTACGAGCAGTACTTC. Its translation: CASRGSSYEQYF.

V gene TRBV28 combines with J gene TRBJ2-3; TRBD2 agrees at 7 bases. CDR1 MDHEN and CDR2 SYDVKM come from the germline V gene. CDR3 length: 13 residues. V trimming: 7 bases; J trimming: 3 bases; junction bases outside the gene matches: 4. The CDR3 loop reads CASILRGTDTQYF. The CDR3 DNA reads as TGTGCCAGCATATTGCGGGGGACAGATACGCAGTATTTT.

The chain carries TRBV6-5 and TRBJ1-5; TRBD1 is a possible D gene (6 bases). This CDR3 is built from 16 residues. In germline, CDR1 is MNHEY, CDR2 SVGAGI. The V gene lost 0 bases and the J gene lost 1 base, with 10 bases spanning the gap. The CDR3 sequence is CASSYSDSVSNQPQHF. The DNA for the CDR3 is TGTGCCAGCAGTTACTCGGACAGCGTAAGCAATCAGCCCCAGCATTTT.

The chain has TRBV21-1 and TRBJ2-3; the D call of TRBD1 is as the table states it, not checked on the DNA. TRBV21-1 is listed as a pseudogene. The CDR3 runs to 17 residues. The CDR3 bases are TGTGCCAGCAGCACCTTATTGGACAGGGATCTCACAGATACGCAGTATTTT. Translated, it gives CASSTLLDRDLTDTQYF.

The chain couples TRBV7-2 to TRBJ2-5; D unresolved. This CDR3 spans 14 amino acids. V was shortened by 2 bases and J by 4 bases, with 11 bases between the two germline ends. CDR1 SGHTA and CDR2 FQGNSA come from the germline V gene. The CDR3 region has the DNA TGTGCCAGCAGCTTACGGGTTCGTGCAGAGACCCAGTACTTC. The encoded protein is CASSLRVRAETQYF.

This clone was detected only once. The chain joins TRBV19 to TRBJ2-2, with D unclear. Germline V lookup: CDR1 LNHDA, CDR2 SQIVND (reference sequence). The V end was cut by 4 bases, the J end by 4 bases, with 13 bases between. The CDR3 runs to 15 residues. CDR3 sequence (DNA): TGTGCCAGTAGTAAAAGCCTTGGGGTCACCGGGGAGCTGTTTTTT. It is translated as CASSKSLGVTGELFF.

This rearrangement joins TRBV6-2 or TRBV6-3 to TRBJ1-5; no clear D. The V and J ends lost 3 bases and 4 bases respectively, with 7 bases between them. In germline, CDR1 is MNHEY, CDR2 SVGEGT. The CDR3 has 13 amino acids. For the CDR3, the DNA is TGTGCCAGCAGTTATGGCAGGAATCAGCCCCAGCATTTT. It is translated as CASSYGRNQPQHF.

This clone has more than one count but fewer than ten. The chain employs TRBV9 and TRBJ1-2; D not resolved. The CDR3 length is 15 residues. V was trimmed by 0 bases and J by 5 bases, leaving 14 bases between them. CDR1 is SGDLS and CDR2 is YYNGEE in the germline V gene. The CDR3 DNA reads TGTGCCAGCAGCGTAGCTAAAACGCCGAGATATGGCTACACCTTC. Amino acid sequence: CASSVAKTPRYGYTF.

This clone was found a few times. This chain links TRBV3-1 (or the pseudogene TRBV3-2) with TRBJ2-3; no clear D. V lost 0 bases and J lost 5, with 12 bases in between. The CDR3 consists of 15 residues. The germline V gene has CDR1 LGHDT and CDR2 YNNKEL (reference sequence). This chain's CDR3 is CASSQDYSTLDTQYF. The CDR3 coding sequence is TGTGCCAGCAGCCAAGATTATAGCACCTTAGATACGCAGTATTTT.

As DNA, the CDR3 is TGTGCCAGCAGCCGAGCGGACAGGGTAGAGCAGTACTTC. Amino acid sequence: CASSRADRVEQYF. V is TRBV3-1 (or the pseudogene TRBV3-2) and J is TRBJ2-7; 8 bases are a match to TRBD1. The CDR3 spans 13 residues. Losses at the gene ends were 4 bases for V and 7 bases for J; bases not matched to a gene: 6. The germline CDR1 and CDR2 sequences are LGHDT and YNNKEL (reference sequence).

The genes are TRBV6-5 and TRBJ2-7; TRBD1 agrees at 8 bases. The CDR3 is made up of 13 amino acids. The V gene end was trimmed by 6 bases and the J gene end by 2 bases; junction bases not matched to a gene: 3. Germline loops: CDR1 MNHEY, CDR2 SVGAGI. The CDR3 reads CASRDRGAYEQYF. CDR3 DNA: TGTGCCAGCAGAGACAGGGGAGCCTACGAGCAGTACTTC.

The J gene is TRBJ1-1, the V gene TRBV27; D remains unclear. Per germline, CDR1 MNHEY and CDR2 SMNVEV (reference sequence). V was shortened by 5 bases and J by 11 bases, with 21 bases between the two germline ends. There are 14 residues in the CDR3. The CDR3 DNA reads TGTGCCAGCAGTCCGGACTCTCTAAGGGCGACGGCTTTCTTT. Translation gives CASSPDSLRATAFF.

This chain uses TRBV18 with TRBJ2-6, with 10 bases that match TRBD1. Germline V gene sequence: CDR1 KGHSH, CDR2 LQKENI. The CDR3 consists of 18 residues. The V and J ends lost 2 bases and 2 bases, in that order; junction bases with no gene match: 6. The CDR3 sequence is CASSPRGQGRPGANVLTF. CDR3 in DNA: TGTGCCAGCTCACCAAGGGGACAGGGGAGACCTGGGGCCAACGTCCTGACTTTC.

This clone was seen more than once but under ten times. This rearrangement joins TRBV30 to TRBJ1-2; 8 bases match TRBD1. The CDR3 contains 13 residues. V dropped 3 bases and J dropped 3; count of bases not matched to a gene: 3. CDR1 GTSNPN and CDR2 SVGIG come from the germline V gene (reference sequence). The CDR3, as DNA: TGTGCCTGGAGCTTGACAGGGGACTATGGCTACACCTTC. Its protein is CAWSLTGDYGYTF.

The J gene is TRBJ2-7, the V gene TRBV27; D not resolved. V was pared by 0 bases and J by 6 bases, with 12 bases between. The CDR3 has 14 amino acids. The germline gives CDR1 MNHEY, CDR2 SMNVEV (reference sequence). The DNA for the CDR3 is TGTGCCAGCAGTTTATCTCGAGGTCATCGCGAGCAGTACTTC. As protein: CASSLSRGHREQYF.